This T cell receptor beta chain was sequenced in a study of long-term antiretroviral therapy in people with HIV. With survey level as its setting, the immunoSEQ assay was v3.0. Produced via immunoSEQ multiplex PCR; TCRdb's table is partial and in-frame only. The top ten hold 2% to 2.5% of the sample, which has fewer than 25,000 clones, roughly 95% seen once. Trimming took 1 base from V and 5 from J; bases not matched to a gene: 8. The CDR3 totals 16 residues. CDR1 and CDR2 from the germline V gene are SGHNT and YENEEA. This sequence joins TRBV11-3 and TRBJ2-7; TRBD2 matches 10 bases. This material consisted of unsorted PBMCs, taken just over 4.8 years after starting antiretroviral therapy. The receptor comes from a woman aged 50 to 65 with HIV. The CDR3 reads CASSLGVLAGVHEQYF. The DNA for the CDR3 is TGTGCCAGCAGCTTAGGGGTGCTAGCGGGAGTTCACGAGCAGTACTTC.